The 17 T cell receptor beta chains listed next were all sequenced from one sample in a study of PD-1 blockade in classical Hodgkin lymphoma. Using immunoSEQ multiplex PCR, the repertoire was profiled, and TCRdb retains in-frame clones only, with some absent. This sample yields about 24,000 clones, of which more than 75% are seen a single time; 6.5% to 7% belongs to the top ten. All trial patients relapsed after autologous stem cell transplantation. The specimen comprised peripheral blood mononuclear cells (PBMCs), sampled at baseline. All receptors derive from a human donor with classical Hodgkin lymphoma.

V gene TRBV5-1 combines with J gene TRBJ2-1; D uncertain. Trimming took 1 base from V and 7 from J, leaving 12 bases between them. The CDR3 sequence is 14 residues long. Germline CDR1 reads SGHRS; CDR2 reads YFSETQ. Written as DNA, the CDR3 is TGCGCCAGCAGCTTGTATCGGACCCGGAATGAGCAGTTCTTC. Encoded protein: CASSLYRTRNEQFF.

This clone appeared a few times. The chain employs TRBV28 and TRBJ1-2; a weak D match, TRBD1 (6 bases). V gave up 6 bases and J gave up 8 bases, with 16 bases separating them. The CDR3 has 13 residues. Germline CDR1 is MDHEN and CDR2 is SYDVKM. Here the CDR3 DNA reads TGTGCCAGCAGCCAAGGGGGAGTCTGGGGCTACACCTTC. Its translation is CASSQGGVWGYTF.

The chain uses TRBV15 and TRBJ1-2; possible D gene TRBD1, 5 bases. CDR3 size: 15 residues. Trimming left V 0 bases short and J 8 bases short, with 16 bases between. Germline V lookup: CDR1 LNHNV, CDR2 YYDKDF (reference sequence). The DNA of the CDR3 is TGTGCCACCAGCAGAGATGATTTTCCGGGGGAGGGCTACACCTTC. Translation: CATSRDDFPGEGYTF.

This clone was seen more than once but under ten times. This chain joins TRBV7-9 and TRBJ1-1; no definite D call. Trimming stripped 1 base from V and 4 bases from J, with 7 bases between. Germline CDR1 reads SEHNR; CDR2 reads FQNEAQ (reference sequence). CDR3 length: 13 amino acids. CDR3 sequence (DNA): TGTGCCAGCAGCTTAGTGGGAAGCACTGAAGCTTTCTTT. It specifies CASSLVGSTEAFF.

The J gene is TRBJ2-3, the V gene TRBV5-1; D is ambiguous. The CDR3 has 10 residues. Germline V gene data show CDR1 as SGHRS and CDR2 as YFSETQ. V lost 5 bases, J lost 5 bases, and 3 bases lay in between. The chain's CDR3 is CASRVDTQYF. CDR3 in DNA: TGCGCCAGCAGGGTAGATACGCAGTATTTT.

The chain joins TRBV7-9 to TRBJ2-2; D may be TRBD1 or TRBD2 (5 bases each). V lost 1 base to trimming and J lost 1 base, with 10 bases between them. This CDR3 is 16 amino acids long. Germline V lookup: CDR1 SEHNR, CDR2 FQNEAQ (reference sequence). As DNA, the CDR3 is TGTGCCAGCAGCTTAGGGGACGGGGTGAACACCGGGGAGCTGTTTTTT. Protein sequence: CASSLGDGVNTGELFF.

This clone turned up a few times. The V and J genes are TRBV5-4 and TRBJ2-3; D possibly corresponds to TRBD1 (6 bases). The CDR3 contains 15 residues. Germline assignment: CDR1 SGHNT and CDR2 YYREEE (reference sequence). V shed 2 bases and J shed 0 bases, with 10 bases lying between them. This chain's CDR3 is CASSFLGASTDTQYF. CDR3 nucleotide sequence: TGTGCCAGCAGCTTTTTGGGGGCCAGCACAGATACGCAGTATTTT.

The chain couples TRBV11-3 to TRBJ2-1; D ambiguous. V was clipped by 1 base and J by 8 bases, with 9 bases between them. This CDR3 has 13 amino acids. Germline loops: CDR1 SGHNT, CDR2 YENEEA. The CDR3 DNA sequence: TGTGCCAGCAGCTTAGGTGGAACATATGAGCAGTTCTTC. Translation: CASSLGGTYEQFF.

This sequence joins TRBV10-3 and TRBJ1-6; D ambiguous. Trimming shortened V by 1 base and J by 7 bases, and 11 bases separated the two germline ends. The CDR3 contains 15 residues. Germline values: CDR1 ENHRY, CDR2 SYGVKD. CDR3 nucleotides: TGTGCCATCAGTGAGTTCGAGGGTAGGAATTCACCCCTCCACTTT. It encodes CAISEFEGRNSPLHF.

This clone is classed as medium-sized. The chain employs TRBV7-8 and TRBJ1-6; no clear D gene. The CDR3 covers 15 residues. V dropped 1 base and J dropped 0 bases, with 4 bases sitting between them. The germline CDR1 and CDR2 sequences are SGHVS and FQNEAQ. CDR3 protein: CASSLESSYNSPLHF. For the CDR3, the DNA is TGTGCCAGCAGCTTAGAGAGCTCCTATAATTCACCCCTCCACTTT.

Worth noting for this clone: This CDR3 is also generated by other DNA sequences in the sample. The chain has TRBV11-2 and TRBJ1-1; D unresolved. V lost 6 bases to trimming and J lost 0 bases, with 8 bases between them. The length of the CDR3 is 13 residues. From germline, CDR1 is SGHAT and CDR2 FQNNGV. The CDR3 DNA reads TGTGCCAGCAGGCTTATAATGAACACTGAAGCTTTCTTT. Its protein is CASRLIMNTEAFF.

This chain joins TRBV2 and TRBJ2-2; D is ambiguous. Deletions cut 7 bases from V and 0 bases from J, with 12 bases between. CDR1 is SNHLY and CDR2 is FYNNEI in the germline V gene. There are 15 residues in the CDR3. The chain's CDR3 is CASKKETANTGELFF. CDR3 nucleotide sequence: TGTGCCAGCAAGAAGGAAACCGCGAACACCGGGGAGCTGTTTTTT.

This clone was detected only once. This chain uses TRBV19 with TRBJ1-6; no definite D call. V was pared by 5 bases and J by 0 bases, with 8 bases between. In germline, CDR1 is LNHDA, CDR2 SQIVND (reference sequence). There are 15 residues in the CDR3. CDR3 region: CASSEGSSYNSPLHF. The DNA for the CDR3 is TGTGCCAGTAGTGAGGGAAGCTCCTATAATTCACCCCTCCACTTT.

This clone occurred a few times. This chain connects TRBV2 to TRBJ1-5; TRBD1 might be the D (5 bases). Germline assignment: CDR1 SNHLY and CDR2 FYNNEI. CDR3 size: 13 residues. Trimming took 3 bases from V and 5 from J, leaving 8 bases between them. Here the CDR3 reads CASSEGPDQPQHF. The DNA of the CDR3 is TGTGCCAGCAGTGAGGGACCTGATCAGCCCCAGCATTTT.

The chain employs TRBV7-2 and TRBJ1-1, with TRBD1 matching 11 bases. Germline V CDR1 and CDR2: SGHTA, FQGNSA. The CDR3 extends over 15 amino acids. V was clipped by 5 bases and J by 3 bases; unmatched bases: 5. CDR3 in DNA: TGTGCCAGCAGCGTCGGGACAGGGGGGGACACTGAAGCTTTCTTT. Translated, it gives CASSVGTGGDTEAFF.

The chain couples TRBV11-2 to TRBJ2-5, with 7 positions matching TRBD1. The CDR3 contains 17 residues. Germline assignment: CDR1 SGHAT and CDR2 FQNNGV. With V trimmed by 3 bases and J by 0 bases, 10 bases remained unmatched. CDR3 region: CASSLTRLTGNQETQYF. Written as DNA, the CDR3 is TGTGCCAGCAGCTTGACTCGCCTGACAGGGAACCAAGAGACCCAGTACTTC.

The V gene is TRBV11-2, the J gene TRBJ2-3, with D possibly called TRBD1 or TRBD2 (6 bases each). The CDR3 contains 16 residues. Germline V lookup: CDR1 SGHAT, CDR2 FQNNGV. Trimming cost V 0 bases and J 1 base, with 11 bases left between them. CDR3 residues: CASSLDAGEGTDTQYF. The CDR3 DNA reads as TGTGCCAGCAGCTTAGATGCAGGGGAGGGCACAGATACGCAGTATTTT.